These T cell receptor beta chains were read from a single sample in a study of T cell responses to AZD1222 COVID-19 vaccine. Assay used: immunoSEQ multiplex PCR; TCRdb lists only in-frame clones, some missing. The sample has around 150,000 clones; roughly 94% are singletons. This specimen consisted of peripheral blood, obtained 28 days after the second AZD1222 dose. These receptors were collected from an adult who received the AZD1222 COVID-19 vaccine. Both conserved end residues are part of each CDR3. A D gene is named only where the DNA matches it firmly. Part of the rows lack a size; the others show once, few, many or a class for expanded clones.

J gene | clone size | D gene | V gene | CDR3 protein | CDR3 DNA
TRBJ2-7 | - | - | TRBV19 | CASSPRRASEAYEQYF | TGTGCCAGTAGTCCACGCAGGGCCTCGGAGGCCTACGAGCAGTACTTC
TRBJ1-5 | - | TRBD1 | TRBV18 | CASSPKPTGVGGQPQHF | TGTGCCAGCTCACCCAAACCTACAGGGGTGGGGGGGCAGCCCCAGCATTTT
TRBJ1-2 | - | TRBD1 | TRBV10-3 | CAISENDRGGYGYTF | TGTGCCATCAGTGAAAATGACAGGGGTGGCTATGGCTACACCTTC
TRBJ2-7 | - | TRBD1 | TRBV2 | CASSETGQGYEQYF | TGTGCCAGCAGTGAAACGGGACAGGGTTACGAGCAGTACTTC
TRBJ2-1 | once | - | TRBV9 | CASSVVGGSYNEQFF | TGTGCCAGCAGCGTAGTGGGGGGCTCCTACAATGAGCAGTTCTTC
TRBJ1-2 | - | - | TRBV10-3 | CAISASSKGTLGGYTF | TGTGCCATCAGTGCCTCTTCAAAGGGGACGCTGGGTGGCTACACCTTC
TRBJ1-5 | once | TRBD1 | TRBV12-3/TRBV12-4 | CASSVDRGQPQHF | TGTGCCAGCAGTGTCGACAGGGGGCAGCCCCAGCATTTT
TRBJ2-7 | - | - | TRBV6-5 | CASSPRVNYEQYF | TGTGCCAGCAGCCCCAGGGTCAATTACGAGCAGTACTTC
TRBJ1-2 | - | - | TRBV7-9 | CASSSSRLTGGYTF | TGTGCCAGCAGCTCGTCACGCCTTACGGGAGGCTACACCTTC
TRBJ1-2 | - | TRBD1 | TRBV18 | CASSSGTGAGYTF | TGTGCCAGCTCAAGCGGGACAGGTGCTGGCTACACCTTC
TRBJ1-2 | - | TRBD1 | TRBV7-2 | CASSSGQAPYGYTF | TGTGCCAGCAGCTCCGGACAGGCACCCTATGGCTACACCTTC